These 29 T cell receptor beta chains were all obtained from the same sample, sequenced in a study of T cell repertoires in cytomegalovirus infection (dated by TCRdb to between 2017 and 2020). The listed sequencing device is Illumina HiSeq 1500. The public reads were reprocessed in TCRdb via fastp at Q25 and MiXCR, keeping in-frame beta chains. Under each unique CDR3 protein, matching rows form one entry showing the most common genes and DNA. The sample yields 630,000 or so distinct CDR3 sequences; less than 25% were counted once. Roughly 8% of the sample comes from the top ten. Sequencing input: CD8+ T cells from PBMCs. Receptors were obtained from a human donor in good health (CMV status not recorded). Some clones in this sample may be carry-over from other donors' samples.

The gene calls are TRBV19 and TRBJ2-1; 9 nucleotides align to TRBD2. The CDR3 runs 13 residues. Trimming took 9 bases from V and 8 from J; bases not matched to a gene: 8. Germline CDR1 and CDR2: LNHDA and SQIVND (reference sequence). In DNA form, the CDR3 reads TGTGCCAGCCAGGGACTAGCTGTCCATGAGCAGTTCTTC. The encoded protein is CASQGLAVHEQFF.

The chain joins TRBV27 to TRBJ2-7, with TRBD2 as a possible D gene (6 bases). The CDR3 has 17 amino acids. Germline lookup yields CDR1 MNHEY and CDR2 SMNVEV (reference sequence). V lost 5 bases and J 0 bases, leaving 20 bases between the germline ends. The CDR3, as DNA: TGTGCCAGCAGTCCGCGGGGAAGCAGGGTGAACTCCTACGAGCAGTACGTC. It is translated as CASSPRGSRVNSYEQYV.

At least ten counts were recorded for this clonotype. The chain uses TRBV7-8 and TRBJ2-3, with D unresolved. The CDR3 has 13 amino acids. Per the germline V gene, CDR1 is SGHVS and CDR2 is FQNEAQ. V lost 4 bases and J lost 1, with 6 bases in between. CDR3 loop: CASSSYGTDTQYF. In DNA form, the CDR3 reads TGTGCCAGCAGCTCCTACGGCACAGATACGCAGTATTTT.

The chain joins TRBV23-1 to TRBJ2-2, with D tentatively TRBD1 (6 bases). TRBV23-1 is identified as an open reading frame with a role that is uncertain. The length of the CDR3 is 22 residues. V was clipped by 4 bases and J by 4 bases, with 34 bases between them. CDR3 DNA: TGCGCCAGCAGTCGGACCTCTACCGCCGACCAACCGGGACATAGGGCCACCGGGGAGCTGTTTTTT. Protein: CASSRTSTADQPGHRATGELFF.

The rearrangement uses TRBV6-5 and TRBJ1-6, with unresolved D. The CDR3 is made up of 16 amino acids. Germline assignment: CDR1 MNHEY and CDR2 SVGAGI. V lost 5 bases, J lost 0 bases, and 11 bases lay in between. Here the CDR3 reads CASSLIYRSYNSPLHF. The CDR3 region has the DNA TGTGCCAGCAGTCTGATATACCGCTCCTATAATTCACCCCTCCACTTT.

This sequence joins TRBV2 and TRBJ2-7; a possible D gene is TRBD1 (7 bases). The CDR3 sequence is 15 residues long. V was shortened by 7 bases and J by 1 base, with 17 bases between the two germline ends. From germline, CDR1 is SNHLY and CDR2 FYNNEI. CDR3 in amino acids: CASNADREVSYEQYV. The DNA for the CDR3 is TGTGCCAGCAATGCCGACAGGGAGGTATCCTACGAGCAGTACGTC.

For this clonotype: This may be a read error, as it is one base from a much larger clone. CDR3 sequence (DNA): TGTGCCATCAGTGGACTAGCGGGGGGTAACCAAAAGACCCAGTACTTC. Translated: CAISGLAGGNQKTQYF. The chain joins TRBV10-3 to TRBJ2-5; TRBD2 agrees at 13 bases. This CDR3 contains 16 residues. Germline V gene data show CDR1 as ENHRY and CDR2 as SYGVKD.

This clonotype was observed a handful of times. The rearrangement joins TRBV3-1 to TRBJ2-3; possibly TRBD1 or TRBD2 for D (5 bases each). V was trimmed by 3 bases and J by 4 bases, leaving 14 bases between them. Germline loops: CDR1 LGHDT, CDR2 YNNKEL (reference sequence). The CDR3 spans 15 residues. The CDR3 spells CASSHGDKGPDTQYF. As DNA, the CDR3 is TGTGCCAGCAGCCACGGAGACAAGGGACCAGATACGCAGTATTTT.

This clonotype was recorded many times. The DNA of the CDR3 is TGTGCCAGCAGCGGCGAGACAGGGGGAGCCTCAGGGGACACTGAAGCTTTCTTT. It yields the protein CASSGETGGASGDTEAFF. V gene TRBV7-6 combines with J gene TRBJ1-1; 9 bases agree with TRBD1. This CDR3 region has 18 residues. Trimming removed 5 bases from V and 3 bases from J; junction bases left unmatched: 16. Germline assignment: CDR1 SGHVS and CDR2 FNYEAQ.

The table lists this clonotype with many counts. This chain connects TRBV7-9 to TRBJ2-5; D uncertain. CDR1 SEHNR and CDR2 FQNEAQ come from the germline V gene (reference sequence). V was pared by 6 bases and J by 3 bases, with 11 bases between. The CDR3 totals 13 residues. CDR3: CASSPIAEETQYF. DNA for the CDR3: TGTGCCAGCAGTCCAATAGCAGAAGAGACCCAGTACTTC.

This chain uses TRBV19 with TRBJ1-5; D is uncertain. V was shortened by 3 bases and J by 2 bases, with 11 bases between the two germline ends. This CDR3 has 15 residues. Germline V gene lookup returns CDR1 LNHDA and CDR2 SQIVND (reference sequence). The DNA of the CDR3 is TGTGCCAGTAGTATCTCAGGAGGTGGCAATCAGCCCCAGCATTTT. Amino acid sequence: CASSISGGGNQPQHF.

The genes are TRBV6-2 or TRBV6-3 and TRBJ2-3; D possibly corresponds to TRBD2 (6 bases). The CDR3 contains 15 residues. Trimming shortened V by 6 bases and J by 1 base, and 14 bases separated the two germline ends. Germline loops: CDR1 MNHEY, CDR2 SVGEGT. The CDR3 here is CASSPGERGTDTQYF. The CDR3 DNA sequence: TGTGCCAGCAGCCCCGGGGAGCGGGGCACAGATACGCAGTATTTT.

This clonotype was observed many times. The chain has TRBV7-6 and TRBJ1-6; 8 nucleotides match TRBD1. J was trimmed by 10 bases and V by 2 bases; bases with no gene match: 7. Germline V gives CDR1 SGHVS, CDR2 FNYEAQ. The CDR3 spans 15 residues. CDR3 in amino acids: CASSLSETGESPLHF. DNA of the CDR3: TGTGCCAGCAGCTTAAGTGAGACAGGGGAATCACCCCTCCACTTT.

This clonotype occurred many times. V and J are TRBV7-2 and TRBJ2-1; possible D gene TRBD2, 5 bases. With 4 bases removed from V and 1 base from J, the gap between germline ends came to 11 bases. The CDR3 loop spans 15 amino acids. Per germline, CDR1 SGHTA and CDR2 FQGNSA. For the CDR3, the DNA is TGTGCCAGCAGCTCCTCTAGCTCGTCCTACAATGAGCAGTTCTTC. Translation gives CASSSSSSSYNEQFF. The full variable domain, its missing parts supplied by reference TRBV7-2 and TRBJ2-1, is GAGVSQSPSNKVTEKGKDVELRCDPISGHTALYWYRQSLGQGLEFLIYFQGNSAPDKSGLPSDRFSAERTGGSVSTLTIQRTQQEDSAVYLCASSSSSSSYNEQFFGPGTRLTVL.

This clonotype came up many times. The rearrangement links TRBV12-3 or TRBV12-4 to TRBJ1-4; D perhaps matches TRBD1 (5 bases). The CDR3 is made up of 15 amino acids. Trimming removed 7 bases at V and 7 bases at J, with 19 bases between. The CDR3 sequence: CASTAVGREGEKLFF. CDR3 DNA sequence: TGTGCCAGCACCGCTGTAGGCAGGGAGGGTGAAAAACTGTTTTTT.

V usage is TRBV29-1 and J usage is TRBJ1-1; D remains unclear. V was clipped by 0 bases and J by 1 base, with 9 bases between them. Germline CDR1 and CDR2: SQVTM and ANQGSEA. This CDR3 spans 14 amino acids. CDR3 sequence (DNA): TGCAGCGTTGAAGATGCAGTTAGGAACACTGAAGCTTTCTTT. This translates into CSVEDAVRNTEAFF.

The J gene is TRBJ2-1, the V gene TRBV5-4, with 10 bases that match TRBD2. CDR3 length: 19 residues. Germline V gene sequence: CDR1 SGHNT, CDR2 YYREEE (reference sequence). V lost 2 bases to trimming and J lost 6 bases; unmatched junction nucleotides: 17. DNA for the CDR3: TGTGCCAGCAGCTTATACAACTTAGCGGGGGGCACCTTTAGCAATGAGCAGTTCTTC. Protein sequence: CASSLYNLAGGTFSNEQFF. Full variable domain (remainder filled in from reference TRBV5-4 and TRBJ2-1): ETGVTQSPTHLIKTRGQQVTLRCSSQSGHNTVSWYQQALGQGPQFIFQYYREEENGRGNFPPRFSGLQFPNYSSELNVNALELDDSALYLCASSLYNLAGGTFSNEQFFGPGTRLTVL.

This chain links TRBV3-1 with TRBJ2-1; the match to TRBD2 covers 11 bases. CDR1 is LGHDT, CDR2 YNNKEL, per germline (reference sequence). The CDR3 is 16 amino acids. V lost 1 base, J lost 5 bases, and 4 bases stayed unmatched. CDR3 residues: CASSQVGTSGDNEQFF. The CDR3 nucleotides read TGTGCCAGCAGCCAAGTGGGGACTAGCGGCGACAATGAGCAGTTCTTC.

This clonotype was detected ten times or more. The gene calls are TRBV7-8 and TRBJ1-4; no clear D gene. The V gene's germline CDR1 is SGHVS and CDR2 FQNEAQ. This CDR3 is built from 15 residues. Trimming left V 3 bases short and J 5 bases short, with 13 bases between. CDR3 bases: TGTGCCAGCAGCTTTGGGCCCCGAGGAAATGAAAAACTGTTTTTT. This sequence encodes CASSFGPRGNEKLFF. The variable domain in full, completed from reference TRBV7-8 and TRBJ1-4, reads GAGVSQSPRYKVAKRGQDVALRCDPISGHVSLFWYQQALGQGPEFLTYFQNEAQLDKSGLPSDRFFAERPEGSVSTLKIQRTQQEDSAVYLCASSFGPRGNEKLFFGSGTQLSVL.

This clonotype was counted at least ten times. J is TRBJ1-5 and V is TRBV27; the D is unclear. CDR1 MNHEY and CDR2 SMNVEV come from the germline V gene (reference sequence). V gave up 2 bases and J gave up 5 bases, with 7 bases separating them. The CDR3 extends over 13 amino acids. This chain's CDR3 is CASSLTTHQPQHF. CDR3 bases: TGTGCCAGCAGTTTAACCACCCATCAGCCCCAGCATTTT.

This clonotype was recorded at least ten times. V is TRBV29-1 and J is TRBJ1-1, with 7 bases that match TRBD1. CDR1 and CDR2 from the germline V gene are SQVTM and ANQGSEA. The CDR3 loop spans 11 amino acids. Trimming removed 7 bases from V and 7 bases from J; junction bases left unmatched: 6. In nucleotides, the CDR3 is TGCAGCGCCGAGGGGGCGGTTGAAGCTTTCTTT. This translates into CSAEGAVEAFF.

The V gene is TRBV20-1, the J gene TRBJ2-4; TRBD1 aligns across 7 bases. This CDR3 has 16 amino acids. J was trimmed by 0 bases and V by 3 bases; bases with no gene match: 8. Germline CDR1 is DFQATT and CDR2 is SNEGSKA (reference sequence). The CDR3 DNA is TGCAGTGCTAGGGGACAGATTGAGCTAGCCAAAAACATTCAGTACTTC. It encodes CSARGQIELAKNIQYF.

The CDR3 nucleotides read TGTGCCACCACACAACAAGCGGCCACTGAAGCTTTCTTT. Protein: CATTQQAATEAFF. The chain employs TRBV6-2 or TRBV6-3 and TRBJ1-1; D remains unclear. Trimming left V 10 bases short and J 4 bases short, with 16 bases between. Germline values: CDR1 MNHEY, CDR2 SVGEGT. CDR3 length: 13 residues.

This clonotype was seen only a few times. V and J are TRBV4-1 and TRBJ2-1; unclear D gene. Looked up from germline, CDR1 is MGHRA and CDR2 is YSYEKL. This CDR3 has 17 amino acids. With 0 bases removed from V and 3 bases from J, the gap between germline ends came to 15 bases. In nucleotides, the CDR3 is TGCGCCAGCAGCCAAGACATTTTTGAGCGAAACTACAATGAGCAGTTCTTC. Protein sequence: CASSQDIFERNYNEQFF.

This clonotype has more than one count but fewer than ten. The chain links TRBV28 to TRBJ2-7; D gene ambiguous. CDR1 is MDHEN and CDR2 is SYDVKM in the germline V gene. This CDR3 has 13 residues. V lost 3 bases and J lost 3, with 9 bases in between. In DNA, the CDR3 is TGTGCCAGCAGTTTTGAAGAATACTACGAGCAGTACGTC. Residues: CASSFEEYYEQYV.

The chain couples TRBV20-1 to TRBJ2-1; D not resolved. The V end lost 3 bases, the J end lost 8 bases, and 11 bases lay between the germline ends. CDR1 is DFQATT, CDR2 SNEGSKA, per germline (reference sequence). The CDR3 is made up of 12 amino acids. This CDR3 is CSASDSGYEQFF. The CDR3 DNA sequence: TGCAGTGCTAGTGACTCCGGGTATGAGCAGTTCTTC.

The chain links TRBV6-8 to TRBJ2-1; no definite D call. Trimming took off 2 bases at V and 8 bases at J, with 10 bases between the two ends. Germline V gene sequence: CDR1 MNHGY, CDR2 SAAAGT. The CDR3 sequence is 13 residues long. The DNA of the CDR3 is TGTGCCAGCAGTTACGGAGCCGAAGATGAGCAGTTCTTC. Protein product: CASSYGAEDEQFF.

The chain has TRBV4-2 and TRBJ2-3, with D possibly matching TRBD2 (6 bases). The CDR3 is 18 amino acids. V dropped 1 base and J dropped 2 bases, with 19 bases sitting between them. Germline CDR1 is LGHNA and CDR2 is YNFKEQ. The CDR3 nucleotides read TGTGCCAGCAGCCAAGGGGTAGGAGGGTCCGGCCCCACAGATACGCAGTATTTT. This gives the protein CASSQGVGGSGPTDTQYF.

The gene calls are TRBV28 and TRBJ2-1; 8 bases map to TRBD2. The germline V gene encodes CDR1 MDHEN and CDR2 SYDVKM. The CDR3 sequence is 15 residues long. Losses at the gene ends were 6 bases for V and 5 bases for J; bases not matched to a gene: 9. The chain's CDR3 is CASSRGGSRNNEQFF. CDR3 DNA: TGTGCCAGCAGCCGGGGGGGGAGTCGGAACAATGAGCAGTTCTTC.